Reported below is one T cell receptor (beta chain). What it binds is unknown. PBMC were collected before vaccination, two weeks after the third vaccination, and at progression. The data originate from a study of glioma-infiltrating T cells after dendritic cell vaccination. Study-wide findings and caveats: Complete blood and tumor specimen sets were limited to few patients.

V was cut by 3 bases and J by 0 bases, with 9 bases left in between. The CDR3 extends over 15 amino acids. Germline CDR1 reads SGHDT; CDR2 reads YYEEEE. Input was 2 to 2.5 ug genomic DNA, or all available if less. The assay was immunoSEQ multiplex PCR, and TCRdb's table has in-frame clones only and misses some. The top ten hold around 5.9% of the sample, which has 93,000 or so clones, 79% seen once. Material: blood, obtained before dendritic cell vaccination. The TCR sequence derives from a human donor with glioblastoma. The gene calls are TRBV5-6 and TRBJ1-4; possibly TRBD1 for D (5 bases). The CDR3 sequence is CASSSWTTTNEKLFF. CDR3 nucleotides: TGTGCCAGCAGCTCTTGGACAACAACTAATGAAAAACTGTTTTTT.